This is a list of T cell receptor beta chains from one sample in a study of STAT3 mutations in large granular lymphocyte leukemia. Assay: immunoSEQ multiplex PCR; the TCRdb copy retains only in-frame clones and omits some. This table holds around 4,700 clones, approximately 54% found once. Sequenced material: peripheral blood mononuclear cells. The receptors shown here come from a man between 60 and 75 years old with T-cell large granular lymphocyte leukemia. Some clones in this sample may be carry-over from other donors' samples. Both conserved end residues are part of each CDR3. Clone size is shown for a subset of rows, as once, few, many or a class of expanded clone.

V: TRBV7-9
J: TRBJ2-7
size: medium-sized
CDR3: CASSLGQNEQYF

V: TRBV7-9
J: TRBJ2-7
size: .
CDR3: CASSDTGGSIYEQYF

V: TRBV5-5
J: TRBJ1-2
size: .
CDR3: CASSAGLSQGYTF

V: TRBV5-1
J: TRBJ1-6
size: .
CDR3: CASSLNGVGPLHF

V: TRBV5-1
J: TRBJ2-5
size: few
CDR3: CASSWGMGERETQYF

V: TRBV5-1
J: TRBJ2-1
size: .
CDR3: CASSLADRGNEQFF

V: TRBV27
J: TRBJ1-1
size: .
CDR3: CASSHGENTEAFF

V: TRBV11-2
J: TRBJ1-6
size: few
CDR3: CASSFQQGNSPLHF

V: TRBV7-9
J: TRBJ2-3
size: .
CDR3: CASSITRGRTDTQYF

V: TRBV6-6
J: TRBJ2-5
size: once
CDR3: CASTQGSETQYF

V: TRBV15
J: TRBJ1-5
size: few
CDR3: CATSREYGESQPQHF

V: TRBV15
J: TRBJ2-2
size: medium-sized
CDR3: CATSRGGNGELFF

V: TRBV7-6
J: TRBJ2-3
size: .
CDR3: CASSRATSGIPDTQYF

V: TRBV7-9
J: TRBJ1-1
size: .
CDR3: CASSFPPGGGAFF

V: TRBV18
J: TRBJ2-6
size: .
CDR3: CASSRLGPHSSGANVLTF

V: TRBV5-6
J: TRBJ2-7
size: .
CDR3: CASLGRTHGYEQYF

V: TRBV5-1
J: TRBJ2-7
size: few
CDR3: CASSFNRDVDEQYF

V: TRBV11-3
J: TRBJ1-1
size: few
CDR3: CASSVGQGQAFF

V: TRBV7-9
J: TRBJ2-7
size: medium-sized
CDR3: CASSGGSTYEQYF

V: TRBV5-1
J: TRBJ2-7
size: .
CDR3: CASSLGVTSSYEQYF

V: TRBV29-1
J: TRBJ2-1
size: few
CDR3: CSVPGPLIGEQFF

V: TRBV27
J: TRBJ1-6
size: .
CDR3: CASSLDRGYSPLHF

V: TRBV7-9
J: TRBJ2-5
size: .
CDR3: CASSPGQETQYF

V: TRBV5-4
J: TRBJ1-2
size: .
CDR3: CASRGGTDLGYTF